Reported below is one T cell receptor (beta chain). What this receptor recognizes is not known. Within one base of it there is no much larger clone, and no base qualities were kept. This specimen belongs to a study of blood T cell repertoires in COVID-19 (TCRdb year 2020). Study-level background: Samples covering the acute and convalescent phases of COVID-19 were provided by collaborators in the United States, Italy and Spain. Nearly every sample came with metadata listing a de-identified subject ID, COVID-19 status, age in years and sex. Subjects who had been exposed to COVID-19, were actively infected with it, or had recovered from it provided the deeply sampled blood TCRbeta repertoires that made up the dataset. The samples were drawn from two sources: the first 160 participants of the ongoing ImmuneRACE study, and 1,000 to 1,500 subjects contributed by 6 global collaborators. HLA class I and class II types, where available, came from metadata supplied by the sample provider rather than from assay-based typing. The material from the prospective study consisted of cDNA or gDNA derived from T cells, B-cell-depleted T cells, or PBMCs. The repertoires were released in a freely available public database meant as a resource for research on the immune response to SARS-CoV-2.

Findings and caveats that apply to the study as a whole: Clinical and demographic metadata were provided uncurated, with the amount varying by source and participant.

Each collaborating institution followed its own protocols to collect whole blood in K2EDTA tubes. For TCRbeta analysis, collaborators shipped samples in one of three forms: frozen whole blood, isolated PBMCs, or DNA extracted from either of those sample types. V has 0 bases trimmed and J has 5 bases trimmed; junction bases matching no gene number 1. Including cysteine and phenylalanine, the CDR3 has 14 amino acids. Here the CDR3 DNA is all that survives: 42 bases in frame from base 1. CDR1 and CDR2 are read off the germline V gene as SGDLS and YYNGEE. The immunoSEQ Assay, a bias-controlled multiplex PCR, was used to amplify TCRbeta CDR3 regions from genomic DNA. As for the authors' bioinformatics: Within the assay, amplification of reference gene primers was used to estimate how many nucleated cells each sample contained. Sequence reads were collapsed and filtered to measure the absolute abundance of every unique TCRbeta CDR3 rearrangement. For each sample, productive Simpson clonality was calculated as the square root of Simpson's diversity index across productive rearrangements. The table comes from immuneACCESS by way of TCRdb, which keeps in-frame sequences with V and J called. Part of the clones is missing from these tables; in studies checked, under half for an unresolved V gene and the rest for unknown reasons. V and J calls and clone size are as listed in that table; D and trimming were resolved from the DNA. The sample table records roughly 200,000 clones; about 88% of these occur just once. The ten largest clones represent less than 3.5% of the sample.

Sequenced input: peripheral blood. In this chain, TRBV9 is recombined with TRBJ2-3; the junction holds 9 bases that match TRBD2. This clonotype was obtained from a man in his forties with active or convalescent COVID-19. The CDR3 protein: CASSVASGIDTQYF. The sequence in DNA is TGTGCCAGCAGCGTAGCTAGCGGGATAGATACGCAGTATTTT.